Each of the 2 T cell receptor beta chains below was sequenced from the same sample in a study of T cell responses to AZD1222 COVID-19 vaccine. Using immunoSEQ multiplex PCR, the repertoire was profiled, and TCRdb retains in-frame clones only, with some absent. The repertoire includes 95,000 to 150,000 clones, approximately 94% of them detected once, and 5% sits in the top ten. Sequencing used peripheral blood, obtained 28 days after the second AZD1222 dose. The receptors come from an adult who received the AZD1222 COVID-19 vaccine.

The rearrangement joins TRBV6-2 or TRBV6-3 to TRBJ1-6, with D unresolved. Trimming stripped 6 bases from V and 10 bases from J, with 10 bases between. This CDR3 has 12 amino acids. The germline gives CDR1 MNHEY, CDR2 SVGEGT. CDR3 protein: CASSQGSSPLHF. CDR3 in DNA: TGTGCCAGCAGCCAAGGGAGCTCACCCCTCCACTTT.

This chain uses TRBV7-9 with TRBJ1-5; no definite D call. The V end was cut by 6 bases, the J end by 2 bases, with 5 bases between. The CDR3 loop spans 12 amino acids. Germline CDR1 reads SEHNR; CDR2 reads FQNEAQ (reference sequence). CDR3 region: CASSPGNQPQHF. CDR3 DNA: TGTGCCAGCAGTCCCGGCAATCAGCCCCAGCATTTT. The whole variable domain, remainder taken from reference TRBV7-9 and TRBJ1-5, is DTGVSQNPRHKITKRGQNVTFRCDPISEHNRLYWYRQTLGQGPEFLTYFQNEAQLEKSRLLSDRFSAERPKGSFSTLEIQRTEQGDSAMYLCASSPGNQPQHFGDGTRLSIL.